The clone carrying this TCR beta chain has more than one count but fewer than ten. It was genomic DNA that served as the template for profiling TCR beta VDJ and CDR3. Each CDR3 protein is one row after TCRdb ran MiXCR on the reads. The sample lists roughly 98,000 distinct CDR3 sequences; roughly 70% were seen once. Selection for sequencing was limited to patients who had shown CD8+CD57+ cell expansion by flow cytometry. This sample is part of a study of CD8+CD57+ T cells in acquired aplastic anemia. The CDR3 has 14 amino acids. Per germline, CDR1 SGHVS and CDR2 FNYEAQ. Trimming removed 7 bases at V and 2 bases at J, with 15 bases between.

The rearrangement joins TRBV7-6 to TRBJ2-7, with D hard to call. The source material was sorted CD4+, CD8+, or CD8+CD57+ T cells (not recorded which) from PBMCs. This clonotype was obtained from a human donor with aplastic anemia. The DNA for the CDR3 is TGTGCCAGCACCACTACACCCACCGCCTACGAGCAGTACTTC. This sequence encodes CASTTTPTAYEQYF.